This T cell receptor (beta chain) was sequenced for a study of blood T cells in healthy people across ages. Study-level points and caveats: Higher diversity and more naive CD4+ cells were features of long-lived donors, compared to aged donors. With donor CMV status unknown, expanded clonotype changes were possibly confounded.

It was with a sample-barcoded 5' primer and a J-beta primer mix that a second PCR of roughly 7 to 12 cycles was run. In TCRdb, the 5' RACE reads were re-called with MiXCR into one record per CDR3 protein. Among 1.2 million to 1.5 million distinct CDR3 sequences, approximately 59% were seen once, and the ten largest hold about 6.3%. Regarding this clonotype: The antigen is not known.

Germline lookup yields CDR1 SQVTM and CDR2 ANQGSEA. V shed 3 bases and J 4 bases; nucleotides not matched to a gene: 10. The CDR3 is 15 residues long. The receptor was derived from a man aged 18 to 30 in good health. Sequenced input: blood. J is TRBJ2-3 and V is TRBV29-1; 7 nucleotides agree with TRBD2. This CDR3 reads CSVESRGSSSDTQYF. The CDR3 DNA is TGCAGCGTTGAGTCCCGCGGGAGCTCTTCAGATACGCAGTATTTT.